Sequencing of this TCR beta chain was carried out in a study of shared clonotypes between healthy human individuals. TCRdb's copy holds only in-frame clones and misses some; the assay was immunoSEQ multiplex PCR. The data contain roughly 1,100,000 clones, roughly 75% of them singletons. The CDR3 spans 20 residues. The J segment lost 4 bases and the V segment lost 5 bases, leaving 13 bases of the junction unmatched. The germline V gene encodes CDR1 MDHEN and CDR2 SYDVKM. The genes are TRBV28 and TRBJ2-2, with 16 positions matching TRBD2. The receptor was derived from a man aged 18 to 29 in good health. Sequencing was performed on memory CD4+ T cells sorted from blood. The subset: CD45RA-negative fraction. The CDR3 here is CASSPPGLAGGLALTGELFF. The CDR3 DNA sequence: TGTGCCAGCAGTCCGCCGGGACTAGCGGGGGGGCTGGCTCTCACCGGGGAGCTGTTTTTT.